This T cell receptor (beta chain) was recovered during a study of beta chain features in type 1 diabetes. The CDR3 length is 16 residues. The junction had 7 bases not matched to a gene; V was cut back by 0 bases and J by 3 bases. Germline lookup yields CDR1 SGDLS and CDR2 YYNGEE. The entirety of the isolated RNA underwent reverse transcription, so expressed TCRB transcripts were sequenced. Generated by immunoSEQ multiplex PCR, the TCRdb table keeps only in-frame clones and is missing some. Among about 180,000 clones listed, approximately 13% were seen once. The TCR originated in a woman younger than 35 in good health. The chain is built from TRBV9 and TRBJ2-7; TRBD2 agrees at 9 bases. Sequences were obtained from central memory CD4+ T cells from blood. CDR3 DNA: TGTGCCAGCAGCGTAGGGGGACTAGCAGCTTACTACGAGCAGTACTTC. It encodes CASSVGGLAAYYEQYF.